The TCR beta chain under discussion was sequenced for a study of blood T cell repertoires in COVID-19. For the study at large: The United States, Italy and Spain provided the acute and convalescent COVID-19 samples. The analysed material was cDNA or gDNA that came from T cells, B-cell-depleted T cells, or PBMCs.

The assay was immunoSEQ multiplex PCR, and TCRdb's table has in-frame clones only and misses some. Among 40,000 to 45,000 clones listed, 69% were seen once. The germline V gene has CDR1 SGHKS and CDR2 YYEKEE (reference sequence). CDR3 size: 16 residues. Details on this clone: A much more abundant neighbour one base away suggests this may be a read error.

This TCR derives from a man aged 80 or over with acute or convalescent COVID-19. The sequencing input was peripheral blood. V and J are TRBV5-5 and TRBJ2-7; TRBD2 matches at 11 bases. The CDR3 DNA follows: TGTGCCAACAGCGGGAGGACTAGCGGGCACTCCTACGAGCAGTACTTC. Its protein product is CANSGRTSGHSYEQYF.